The 27 T cell receptor beta chains presented below share a single source sample, sequenced in a study of blood T cell repertoires in COVID-19. The table came from immunoSEQ multiplex PCR; TCRdb's copy has only in-frame clones and leaves some out. Altogether roughly 250,000 clones are present, approximately 80% being singletons, with the ten largest covering around 2.9%. Sequencing was performed on peripheral blood. The source of these receptors is a woman aged 55-70 years with active or convalescent COVID-19.

The V and J genes are TRBV20-1 and TRBJ2-7; D possibly corresponds to TRBD2 (5 bases). The CDR3 has 11 residues. Germline lookup yields CDR1 DFQATT and CDR2 SNEGSKA (reference sequence). Deletions cut 6 bases from V and 7 bases from J, with 13 bases between. The CDR3 DNA follows: TGCAGTGCGACAACACCGGGAGAGCAGTACTTC. It codes for CSATTPGEQYF.

This clone was seen once. V gene TRBV18 combines with J gene TRBJ2-3; TRBD2 agrees at 10 bases. There are 18 residues in the CDR3. Germline V gene sequence: CDR1 KGHSH, CDR2 LQKENI. V trimming: 9 bases; J trimming: 2 bases; junction bases outside the gene matches: 17. The CDR3 spells CASSKIPRTSGSTDTQYF. CDR3 in DNA: TGTGCCAGTTCCAAGATACCTAGGACTAGCGGATCCACAGATACGCAGTATTTT.

The rearrangement uses TRBV7-8 and TRBJ1-2; D is unresolved. Trimming removed 6 bases at V and 7 bases at J, with 24 bases between. The V gene's germline CDR1 is SGHVS and CDR2 FQNEAQ. This CDR3 comprises 16 residues. CDR3 DNA sequence: TGTGCCAGCAGTCGCTTGCGGGAAACAGTTTTTTCTGGCTACACCTTC. Translating it yields CASSRLRETVFSGYTF.

V and J are TRBV18 and TRBJ1-4, with D possibly TRBD1 on 5 matching bases. The CDR3 sequence is 18 residues long. V was trimmed by 1 base and J by 7 bases, leaving 22 bases between them. Germline V gene data show CDR1 as KGHSH and CDR2 as LQKENI. CDR3 bases: TGTGCCAGCTCACCACAAACCGCAGGGTTATCTTCAGGTGAAAAACTGTTTTTT. It encodes CASSPQTAGLSSGEKLFF.

This clone was seen a handful of times. The DNA of the CDR3 is TGTGCCAGCAGTGAACAAGACAGGGACACAGATACGCAGTATTTT. Translation: CASSEQDRDTDTQYF. The chain joins TRBV6-1 to TRBJ2-3, with 7 bases aligning to TRBD1. The CDR3 is made up of 15 amino acids. Germline CDR1 reads MNHNS; CDR2 reads SASEGT. J gave up 2 bases and V 2 bases, and 4 bases lay outside the gene matches.

In regard to this clone: At one end, the junction sequence differs from germline, possibly due to a read error. The chain uses TRBV15 and TRBJ2-5; 7 bases match TRBD2. The CDR3 loop spans 16 amino acids. CDR1 LNHNV and CDR2 YYDKDF come from the germline V gene (reference sequence). This chain's CDR3 is CATSRESGIDQEAQYF. In nucleotides, the CDR3 is TGTGCCACCAGCAGAGAAAGCGGGATCGATCAAGAGGCCCAGTACTTC.

The J gene is TRBJ1-2, the V gene TRBV30; D is unclear. V was pared by 3 bases and J by 4 bases, with 9 bases between. This CDR3 is built from 12 residues. Germline V lookup: CDR1 GTSNPN, CDR2 SVGIG (reference sequence). The CDR3 sequence is CAWRKAAYGYTF. CDR3 coding DNA: TGTGCCTGGAGGAAAGCCGCCTATGGCTACACCTTC.

This clone was detected only once. This chain uses TRBV19 with TRBJ1-2; D unresolved. Per germline, CDR1 LNHDA and CDR2 SQIVND (reference sequence). The CDR3 sequence is 12 residues long. The V and J ends lost 7 bases and 3 bases respectively, with 9 bases between them. As DNA, the CDR3 is TGTGCCAGTACAGAGGTGGACTATGGCTACACCTTC. Translated: CASTEVDYGYTF.

This clone was seen a handful of times. The genes are TRBV12-3 or TRBV12-4 and TRBJ1-2, with D perhaps matching TRBD1 (6 bases). This CDR3 region has 11 residues. Trimming removed 11 bases at V and 7 bases at J, with 14 bases between. This CDR3 reads CALARGSGYTF. The CDR3 DNA reads TGTGCCTTAGCAAGGGGGAGTGGCTACACCTTC.

The V gene is TRBV9, the J gene TRBJ1-5; TRBD1 matches 7 bases. With V trimmed by 5 bases and J by 3 bases, 5 bases remained unmatched. Germline CDR1 SGDLS, CDR2 YYNGEE. The CDR3 loop spans 14 amino acids. CDR3 sequence reads: CASRKGGPNQPQHF. The CDR3 nucleotides read TGTGCCAGCAGGAAAGGGGGCCCCAATCAGCCCCAGCATTTT.

J is TRBJ1-1 and V is TRBV11-1; 8 bases are shared with TRBD1. CDR3 length equals 11 residues. CDR1 is SGHAT, CDR2 FQDESV, per germline (reference sequence). J was trimmed by 10 bases and V by 5 bases; bases with no gene match: 3. CDR3 coding DNA: TGTGCCAGCAGCCAGGGGGCCGGAGCTTTCTTT. Its translation: CASSQGAGAFF.

This chain joins TRBV19 and TRBJ1-2, with D tentatively TRBD1 (5 bases). This CDR3 spans 13 amino acids. V was cut by 6 bases and J by 4 bases, with 12 bases left in between. Germline lookup yields CDR1 LNHDA and CDR2 SQIVND (reference sequence). CDR3 in DNA: TGTGCCAGTAGCTCGGGGGTCTCCTATGGCTACACCTTC. Translated, it gives CASSSGVSYGYTF.

V and J are TRBV18 and TRBJ1-1; D uncertain. Trimming removed 2 bases from V and 8 bases from J, with 12 bases in between. Germline loops: CDR1 KGHSH, CDR2 LQKENI. This CDR3 region has 13 residues. The CDR3 DNA follows: TGTGCCAGCTCACCAAGGTTTCAGACAGAAGCTTTCTTT. Translated: CASSPRFQTEAFF.

As for this clone: One end of the junction is discordant with germline, which a read error may explain. This sequence joins TRBV3-1 (or the pseudogene TRBV3-2) and TRBJ2-7, with 15 bases lining up with TRBD2. Germline V gives CDR1 LGHDT, CDR2 YNNKEL (reference sequence). The CDR3 length is 15 residues. Here the CDR3 reads CASSRLGLAGGSIDF. The CDR3, as DNA: TGTGCCAGCAGCCGGCTCGGACTAGCGGGGGGGAGCATTGACTTC.

The genes are TRBV30 and TRBJ2-3; maybe TRBD2 (6 bases). Germline CDR1 GTSNPN, CDR2 SVGIG (reference sequence). Trimming left V 5 bases short and J 0 bases short, with 12 bases between. This CDR3 is 14 amino acids long. The chain's CDR3 is CAWVGGASTDTQYF. CDR3 bases: TGTGCCTGGGTCGGAGGGGCAAGCACAGATACGCAGTATTTT.

CDR3 sequence: CASRAISANYGYTF. The CDR3 DNA follows: TGTGCCAGCAGGGCAATCAGCGCTAACTATGGCTACACCTTC. The rearrangement uses TRBV6-5 and TRBJ1-2; D is ambiguous. There are 14 residues in the CDR3. The V and J ends lost 6 bases and 0 bases respectively, with 11 bases between them. Germline-derived CDR1 and CDR2 are MNHEY and SVGAGI.

The chain joins TRBV27 to TRBJ1-2, with 7 bases matching TRBD1. J was trimmed by 4 bases and V by 5 bases; bases with no gene match: 4. Germline CDR1 and CDR2: MNHEY and SMNVEV (reference sequence). CDR3 length equals 13 residues. CDR3 region: CASSLQGTYGYTF. The CDR3 nucleotides are TGTGCCAGCAGTCTACAGGGGACCTATGGCTACACCTTC.

This clone was observed a handful of times. The chain is built from TRBV5-6 and TRBJ2-5; 9 bases agree with TRBD2. Per germline, CDR1 SGHDT and CDR2 YYEEEE. The CDR3 is made up of 16 amino acids. Trimming removed 0 bases from V and 4 bases from J; junction bases left unmatched: 7. DNA of the CDR3: TGTGCCAGCAGCTTGGAGGGCGGGGGGGCCCGAGAGACCCAGTACTTC. This encodes CASSLEGGGARETQYF.

The chain carries TRBV30 and TRBJ1-1; D not certain. The CDR3 runs 14 residues. Germline values: CDR1 GTSNPN, CDR2 SVGIG (reference sequence). The germline V and J ends were trimmed by 4 bases and 0 bases, with 12 bases remaining between them. The CDR3 region is CAWTGVQMNTEAFF. As DNA, the CDR3 is TGTGCCTGGACGGGAGTACAAATGAACACTGAAGCTTTCTTT.

The rearrangement links TRBV19 to TRBJ2-1; D is perhaps TRBD1 (5 bases). This CDR3 contains 15 residues. From germline, CDR1 is LNHDA and CDR2 SQIVND (reference sequence). V was trimmed by 7 bases and J by 5 bases, leaving 18 bases between them. CDR3 DNA: TGTGCCAGTATGGCGGACAAACACCTGAACAATGAGCAGTTCTTC. Translating it yields CASMADKHLNNEQFF.

This chain joins TRBV29-1 and TRBJ1-3; unclear D gene. Germline V gives CDR1 SQVTM, CDR2 ANQGSEA. This CDR3 is 13 amino acids long. Trimming cost V 5 bases and J 4 bases, with 12 bases left between them. DNA of the CDR3: TGCAGCGTTCGAGGAACTCAAGGAAACACCATATATTTT. Protein: CSVRGTQGNTIYF.

This clone was observed a handful of times. This chain uses TRBV27 with TRBJ1-5; a possible D gene is TRBD1 (5 bases). V was cut by 2 bases and J by 2 bases, with 10 bases left in between. This CDR3 is 15 amino acids long. Germline V CDR1 and CDR2: MNHEY, SMNVEV (reference sequence). CDR3 nucleotides: TGTGCCAGCAGTTTACAAGGGGAAGGCAATCAGCCCCAGCATTTT. It codes for CASSLQGEGNQPQHF.

This chain joins TRBV7-2 and TRBJ2-4; TRBD1 matches 8 bases. The J segment lost 1 base and the V segment lost 5 bases, leaving 4 bases of the junction unmatched. Germline V CDR1 and CDR2: SGHTA, FQGNSA. The CDR3 is made up of 15 amino acids. This chain's CDR3 is CASSQTGAAKNIQYF. The CDR3, as DNA: TGTGCCAGCAGCCAGACAGGGGCGGCCAAAAACATTCAGTACTTC. Variable domain in full (rest from reference TRBV7-2 and TRBJ2-4): GAGVSQSPSNKVTEKGKDVELRCDPISGHTALYWYRQSLGQGLEFLIYFQGNSAPDKSGLPSDRFSAERTGGSVSTLTIQRTQQEDSAVYLCASSQTGAAKNIQYFGAGTRLSVL.

This chain links TRBV18 with TRBJ1-2; D remains unclear. This CDR3 is 12 amino acids long. Germline-derived CDR1 and CDR2 are KGHSH and LQKENI. The V gene lost 8 bases and the J gene lost 0 bases, with 7 bases spanning the gap. The CDR3 DNA reads as TGTGCCAGCCCGGCGGCTAACTATGGCTACACCTTC. Protein sequence: CASPAANYGYTF.

This clone was recorded only once. The genes are TRBV20-1 and TRBJ1-1; maybe TRBD1 (6 bases). V was trimmed by 3 bases and J by 0 bases, leaving 11 bases between them. From germline, CDR1 is DFQATT and CDR2 SNEGSKA (reference sequence). This CDR3 is built from 14 residues. The CDR3 reads CSASIRGLNTEAFF. The CDR3 region has the DNA TGCAGTGCTAGTATCAGGGGCCTGAACACTGAAGCTTTCTTT.

This clone was detected only once. V gene TRBV5-6 combines with J gene TRBJ1-5; 8 bases align to TRBD1. Germline CDR1 reads SGHDT; CDR2 reads YYEEEE. The trim removed 8 bases at V and 4 bases at J, leaving 5 bases unmatched. This CDR3 has 13 residues. The CDR3 DNA reads as TGTGCCAGTTCAGGGGGCCAAAATCAGCCCCAGCATTTT. Its protein is CASSGGQNQPQHF.

The CDR3 region has the DNA TGTGCCAGCAGCGACAGGAAAGCTTTCTTT. Protein sequence: CASSDRKAFF. This chain links TRBV6-5 with TRBJ1-1; D is perhaps TRBD1 (6 bases). In germline, CDR1 is MNHEY, CDR2 SVGAGI. Trimming removed 6 bases at V and 9 bases at J, with 8 bases between. The CDR3 is 10 amino acids.